The 28 T cell receptor beta chains below come from one sample, sequenced in a study of cytotoxic CD8 clonotypes in ibrutinib-treated CLL. The table came from immunoSEQ multiplex PCR; TCRdb's copy has only in-frame clones and leaves some out. The table includes under 200,000 clones, roughly 77% detected once. Here the sequenced sample was PBMCs, taken after 12 months of ibrutinib treatment. Receptors originate from a human donor with chronic lymphocytic leukemia.

CDR3 in DNA: TGTGCCAGCAGCCCCCACAGGTCCTTGGGCACTGAAGCTTTCTTT. It specifies CASSPHRSLGTEAFF. The V gene is TRBV9, the J gene TRBJ1-1, with D tentatively TRBD1 (5 bases). The CDR3 length is 15 residues. With 4 bases removed from V and 4 bases from J, the gap between germline ends came to 17 bases. CDR1 is SGDLS and CDR2 is YYNGEE in the germline V gene. Looking up the rest from reference TRBV9 and TRBJ1-1 gives the full variable domain: DSGVTQTPKHLITATGQRVTLRCSPRSGDLSVYWYQQSLDQGLQFLIQYYNGEERAKGNILERFSAQQFPDLHSELNLSSLELGDSALYFCASSPHRSLGTEAFFGQGTRLTVV.

This clone was found a few times. In nucleotides, the CDR3 is TGTGCCAGCAGATCGACAGGTAGCAATCAGCCCCAGCATTTT. Translated, it gives CASRSTGSNQPQHF. The V call is TRBV6-5, the J call TRBJ1-5, with a possible D match to TRBD1 (6 bases). The CDR3 loop spans 14 amino acids. Trimming removed 6 bases from V and 0 bases from J, with 9 bases in between. Germline V CDR1 and CDR2: MNHEY, SVGAGI.

V and J are TRBV4-3 and TRBJ2-1; TRBD2 matches at 10 bases. The CDR3 is 16 residues long. The trim removed 5 bases at V and 4 bases at J, leaving 8 bases unmatched. CDR1 and CDR2 from the germline V gene are LGHNA and YSLEER. The CDR3 is CASSSLAGGLYNEQFF. CDR3 coding DNA: TGCGCCAGCAGCTCTTTAGCGGGGGGTTTGTACAATGAGCAGTTCTTC.

The chain is built from TRBV7-2 and TRBJ1-2; no clear D gene. Trimming left V 11 bases short and J 8 bases short, with 9 bases between. There are 9 residues in the CDR3. Germline V lookup: CDR1 SGHTA, CDR2 FQGNSA. The CDR3 loop is CAVGRGYTF. CDR3 DNA: TGTGCCGTCGGTAGGGGCTACACCTTC.

V and J are TRBV6-7 and TRBJ1-2; a weak D match, TRBD1 (5 bases). TRBV6-7 is marked as an open reading frame, function uncertain. The CDR3 runs 15 residues. The V end lost 3 bases, the J end lost 1 base, and 12 bases lay between the germline ends. CDR3 DNA sequence: TGTGCCAGCAGTTATGGGGAGGGGATTAACTATGGCTACACCTTC. Translated, it gives CASSYGEGINYGYTF.

V is TRBV4-3 and J is TRBJ1-5; perhaps TRBD1 as D (5 bases). The germline gives CDR1 LGHNA, CDR2 YSLEER. Trimming took 2 bases from V and 4 from J, leaving 12 bases between them. The CDR3 consists of 15 residues. DNA for the CDR3: TGCGCCAGCAGCCAATCCTGGGGGTTGAATCAGCCCCAGCATTTT. As protein: CASSQSWGLNQPQHF.

This chain links TRBV5-5 with TRBJ2-7; no definite D call. Trimming took 1 base from V and 4 from J, leaving 6 bases between them. This CDR3 region has 12 residues. Germline V gene data show CDR1 as SGHKS and CDR2 as YYEKEE (reference sequence). The CDR3: CASSLLGYEQYF. The CDR3 DNA is TGTGCCAGCAGCTTGCTGGGGTACGAGCAGTACTTC.

The chain has TRBV19 and TRBJ1-1; D remains ambiguous. Trimming left V 5 bases short and J 0 bases short, with 10 bases between. The germline V gene has CDR1 LNHDA and CDR2 SQIVND (reference sequence). The CDR3 runs 14 residues. The CDR3, as DNA: TGTGCCAGTAGTCCAGCCAATTTGAACACTGAAGCTTTCTTT. The encoded protein is CASSPANLNTEAFF.

This clone was seen once. The gene calls are TRBV28 and TRBJ2-6; 7 nucleotides match TRBD1. CDR1 is MDHEN, CDR2 SYDVKM, per germline. The CDR3 extends over 15 amino acids. J was trimmed by 2 bases and V by 5 bases; bases with no gene match: 3. CDR3 protein: CASSVTGAGANVLTF. The CDR3 coding sequence is TGTGCCAGCAGTGTCACAGGGGCTGGGGCCAACGTCCTGACTTTC.

This clone was found a few times. The CDR3 nucleotides are TGTGCCAGCAGTTCGGGGGGTGATGGCTACACCTTC. Amino acids: CASSSGGDGYTF. The J gene is TRBJ1-2, the V gene TRBV28; a weak D match, TRBD1 (5 bases). This CDR3 contains 12 residues. Trimming shortened V by 4 bases and J by 6 bases, and 9 bases separated the two germline ends. Germline V gene data show CDR1 as MDHEN and CDR2 as SYDVKM.

V usage is TRBV9 and J usage is TRBJ2-2; D possibly corresponds to TRBD2 (5 bases). The CDR3 covers 13 residues. Germline lookup yields CDR1 SGDLS and CDR2 YYNGEE. V was cut by 7 bases and J by 5 bases, with 12 bases left in between. CDR3: CASAGVLTGELFF. Here the CDR3 DNA reads TGTGCCAGCGCCGGGGTTTTAACCGGGGAGCTGTTTTTT.

The rearrangement joins TRBV9 to TRBJ2-5; tentatively, D is TRBD1 (6 bases). The V gene lost 1 base and the J gene lost 4 bases, with 11 bases spanning the gap. The germline gives CDR1 SGDLS, CDR2 YYNGEE. CDR3 length: 14 residues. CDR3 in amino acids: CASSVNGRGETQYF. The CDR3 nucleotides read TGTGCCAGCAGCGTAAACGGCAGGGGAGAGACCCAGTACTTC.

This chain links TRBV30 with TRBJ1-2, with D possibly being TRBD1 (6 bases). This CDR3 is 13 amino acids long. Between the trimmed V and J ends, which lost 3 bases and 2 bases, there was a span of 10 bases. Germline V gene data show CDR1 as GTSNPN and CDR2 as SVGIG (reference sequence). CDR3 loop: CAWRSGANYGYTF. DNA of the CDR3: TGTGCCTGGAGATCAGGGGCCAACTATGGCTACACCTTC.

DNA of the CDR3: TGCGCCAGCAGTGTAGGACAGGAGCGAACTAACTATGGCTACACCTTC. The encoded protein is CASSVGQERTNYGYTF. V gene TRBV10-1 combines with J gene TRBJ1-2; TRBD1 matches at 7 bases. The V and J ends lost 4 bases and 0 bases, in that order; junction bases with no gene match: 8. Per the germline V gene, CDR1 is WNHNN and CDR2 is SYGVQD (reference sequence). This CDR3 region has 16 residues.

With respect to this clone: An end of the junction differs from the germline gene, which may be a read error. The chain uses TRBV19 and TRBJ1-6; 9 nucleotides align to TRBD1. There are 16 residues in the CDR3. Germline CDR1 reads LNHDA; CDR2 reads SQIVND (reference sequence). The CDR3 nucleotides read TGTGCCAGTAGTATCCTCACCGGGACAGGGTATCAACCCCCCCACTTT. It yields the protein CASSILTGTGYQPPHF.

The gene calls are TRBV27 and TRBJ1-5; TRBD1 might be the D (6 bases). CDR1 and CDR2 from the germline V gene are MNHEY and SMNVEV (reference sequence). The V end was cut by 5 bases, the J end by 2 bases, with 13 bases between. The CDR3 runs 15 residues. CDR3: CASSNRRGGNQPQHF. DNA of the CDR3: TGTGCCAGCAGTAATCGCAGGGGAGGCAATCAGCCCCAGCATTTT.

J is TRBJ1-5 and V is TRBV4-2; D is undetermined. Germline loops: CDR1 LGHNA, CDR2 YNFKEQ. The CDR3 spans 15 residues. Deletions cut 1 base from V and 6 bases from J, with 13 bases between. As DNA, the CDR3 is TGTGCCAGCAGCCAAGGGTCCGAGAGGTCTCAGCCCCAGCATTTT. Its translation: CASSQGSERSQPQHF.

This chain uses TRBV5-5 with TRBJ2-2; 7 bases are a match to TRBD1. The ends lost 5 bases at V and 0 bases at J; junction bases unmatched: 1. The CDR3 length is 14 residues. The germline V gene has CDR1 SGHKS and CDR2 YYEKEE (reference sequence). The CDR3 reads CASRGTANTGELFF. CDR3 nucleotides: TGTGCCAGCAGAGGGACAGCGAACACCGGGGAGCTGTTTTTT.

The rearrangement uses TRBV7-3 and TRBJ1-2; 9 bases match TRBD1. J gave up 2 bases and V 2 bases, and 12 bases lay outside the gene matches. CDR3 size: 18 residues. Germline V gives CDR1 SGHTA, CDR2 FQGTGA. CDR3 DNA sequence: TGTGCCAGCAGCTTAGGGAGACAGGGGGAGAAAAAAAACTATGGCTACACCTTC. This codes for CASSLGRQGEKKNYGYTF.

The chain carries TRBV7-3 and TRBJ2-2; 12 bases are shared with TRBD2. The CDR3 sequence is 17 residues long. The V segment lost 5 bases and the J segment 5 bases; nucleotides outside the gene matches: 9. Germline-derived CDR1 and CDR2 are SGHTA and FQGTGA. CDR3 sequence reads: CASSPRTSGTQTGELFF. Written as DNA, the CDR3 is TGTGCCAGCAGCCCTCGGACTAGCGGGACCCAGACCGGGGAGCTGTTTTTT.

The chain joins TRBV6-4 to TRBJ1-2; TRBD1 aligns across 10 bases. V was clipped by 6 bases and J by 8 bases; unmatched bases: 12. The V gene's germline CDR1 is MRHNA and CDR2 SNTAGT. The CDR3 has 15 residues. The CDR3 is CASSRHGDRGNGYTF. DNA for the CDR3: TGTGCCAGCAGCAGACACGGGGACAGGGGAAACGGCTACACCTTC.

The genes are TRBV5-6 and TRBJ1-1; 9 bases line up with TRBD1. The V gene end was trimmed by 3 bases and the J gene end by 4 bases; junction bases not matched to a gene: 4. Germline CDR1 reads SGHDT; CDR2 reads YYEEEE. The CDR3 covers 14 residues. The CDR3, as DNA: TGTGCCAGCAGCTGGAGGGGACAGGGCACTGAAGCTTTCTTT. Translated: CASSWRGQGTEAFF.

V is TRBV15 and J is TRBJ2-1; 8 bases agree with TRBD1. The germline V gene has CDR1 LNHNV and CDR2 YYDKDF (reference sequence). After removal of 4 bases from V and 8 bases from J, the junction contained 10 bases not matched to a gene. The CDR3 has 15 residues. CDR3 nucleotide sequence: TGTGCCACCAGCACCCGGACAGGGAAGGTCGATGAGCAGTTCTTC. Protein product: CATSTRTGKVDEQFF.

V and J are TRBV7-2 and TRBJ1-3; 10 positions agree with TRBD1. Trimming removed 5 bases from V and 7 bases from J; junction bases left unmatched: 2. This CDR3 contains 13 residues. The germline gives CDR1 SGHTA, CDR2 FQGNSA. CDR3 protein: CASSVDRGNTIYF. The CDR3 DNA is TGTGCCAGCAGCGTGGACAGGGGGAACACCATATATTTT.

V gene TRBV27 combines with J gene TRBJ2-5; 9 nucleotides agree with TRBD1. The trim removed 5 bases at V and 4 bases at J, leaving 17 bases unmatched. From germline, CDR1 is MNHEY and CDR2 SMNVEV (reference sequence). There are 18 residues in the CDR3. CDR3 coding DNA: TGTGCCAGCAGTCCGACTAACAGGGGGCTTCTCTCGGGAGAGACCCAGTACTTC. Its protein product is CASSPTNRGLLSGETQYF.

A single count supports this clone. The gene calls are TRBV4-2 and TRBJ2-5; 11 bases are a match to TRBD2. This CDR3 spans 17 amino acids. V was pared by 5 bases and J by 2 bases, with 10 bases of the junction left unmatched. Germline assignment: CDR1 LGHNA and CDR2 YNFKEQ. The CDR3 region is CASSIQTSGVSQETQYF. DNA of the CDR3: TGTGCCAGCAGCATACAGACTAGCGGGGTATCGCAAGAGACCCAGTACTTC.

This chain connects TRBV6-5 to TRBJ1-2; no firm D call. This CDR3 comprises 14 residues. V lost 0 bases and J 5 bases, leaving 10 bases between the germline ends. Per the germline V gene, CDR1 is MNHEY and CDR2 is SVGAGI. The CDR3 sequence: CASSYSGREYGYTF. The CDR3 DNA reads as TGTGCCAGCAGTTACTCAGGGCGGGAATATGGCTACACCTTC.

The genes are TRBV28 and TRBJ1-2; 7 bases map to TRBD1. Germline CDR1 MDHEN, CDR2 SYDVKM. The CDR3 spans 18 residues. The J segment lost 4 bases and the V segment lost 1 base, leaving 15 bases of the junction unmatched. Here the CDR3 reads CASSLYAGTGVGLYGYTF. CDR3 bases: TGTGCCAGCAGTTTATACGCAGGAACAGGGGTCGGACTCTATGGCTACACCTTC.